This entry lists 21 T cell receptor beta chains sequenced from one sample in a study of T cells expressing NK-cell markers. For each CDR3 protein, TCRdb gives one entry from its re-call of the 5' RACE reads, without DNA. The repertoire table contains some 500,000 distinct CDR3 sequences. The sample comprised blood T cells: a sorted CD56 or NKG2C T cell subset, CD4+ or CD8+ T cells, or bulk PBMC T cells (not recorded which). The origin of the receptors is a woman aged 45-60 years in good health.

The rearrangement uses TRBV11-3 and TRBJ1-2. The CDR3 has 14 amino acids. Germline V gene lookup returns CDR1 SGHNT and CDR2 YENEEA. CDR3 amino acids: CASSPRSANYGYTF.

The rearrangement links TRBV20-1 to TRBJ2-3; the TCRdb call, TRBD2, lacks DNA for checking. Germline values: CDR1 DFQATT, CDR2 SNEGSKA (reference sequence). The length of the CDR3 is 16 residues. CDR3 sequence: CSARDSSGRAGDTQYF.

The gene calls are TRBV7-9 and TRBJ1-3; the D call from TCRdb, TRBD1, cannot be confirmed without DNA. This CDR3 has 18 amino acids. Germline V CDR1 and CDR2: SEHNR, FQNEAQ (reference sequence). The CDR3 loop is CASRHRRQQENSGNTIYF.

The V gene is TRBV29-1, the J gene TRBJ2-1; TCRdb proposes TRBD2, but this gene call is untestable without DNA. CDR1 and CDR2 from the germline V gene are SQVTM and ANQGSEA. The CDR3 is 13 residues long. The CDR3 reads CSVSGSYSNEQFF.

The CDR3 loop reads CAISDRGNYGYTF. The chain uses TRBV10-3 and TRBJ1-2; TCRdb names TRBD1, which stays unverified in the absence of DNA. The germline V gene has CDR1 ENHRY and CDR2 SYGVKD. There are 13 residues in the CDR3.

CDR3 residues: CASSFPGQGYNSPLHF. V and J are TRBV6-6 and TRBJ1-6; the TCRdb D gene call, TRBD1, has no DNA to confirm it. This CDR3 has 16 amino acids. Germline V gene lookup returns CDR1 MNHNY and CDR2 SVGAGI (reference sequence).

V usage is TRBV5-6 and J usage is TRBJ1-1; the TCRdb D gene call, TRBD1, has no DNA to confirm it. CDR1 SGHDT and CDR2 YYEEEE come from the germline V gene. The CDR3 has 13 amino acids. The CDR3 loop is CASSLGQGIEAFF.

The V and J genes are TRBV2 and TRBJ2-7. CDR1 and CDR2 (germline): SNHLY, FYNNEI. CDR3 length: 13 amino acids. The CDR3 reads CASNVAMVAEQYF.

This chain uses TRBV30 with TRBJ1-1. Germline V gene data show CDR1 as GTSNPN and CDR2 as SVGIG (reference sequence). The CDR3 runs 11 residues. CDR3 sequence: CAWTNEGDAFF. The complete variable domain, with remaining parts taken from reference TRBV30 and TRBJ1-1, reads SQTIHQWPATLVQPVGSPLSLECTVEGTSNPNLYWYRQAAGRGLQLLFYSVGIGQISSEVPQNLSASRPQDRQFILSSKKLLLSDSGFYLCAWTNEGDAFFGQGTRLTVV.

The V gene is TRBV20-1, the J gene TRBJ2-1. Germline V gene lookup returns CDR1 DFQATT and CDR2 SNEGSKA (reference sequence). CDR3 length: 11 residues. This CDR3 reads CSAHFGPKQFF.

This rearrangement joins TRBV12-3 or TRBV12-4 to TRBJ2-2; there is no DNA to check the TCRdb D call of TRBD2. The CDR3 runs to 15 residues. The CDR3 sequence is CASSLGLAVSGELFF.

This chain joins TRBV4-1 and TRBJ2-3. The CDR3 is 13 residues long. CDR1 and CDR2 (germline): MGHRA, YSYEKL. The CDR3 reads CASSQDPPRAQYF.

The J gene is TRBJ2-4, the V gene TRBV27. Germline CDR1 MNHEY, CDR2 SMNVEV (reference sequence). The CDR3 consists of 14 residues. CDR3 loop: CASSFGTSMNIQYF.

The chain couples TRBV9 to TRBJ2-1; absent DNA, TCRdb's TRBD2 call cannot be checked. Germline V gene data show CDR1 as SGDLS and CDR2 as YYNGEE. The CDR3 runs 16 residues. The CDR3 spells CASSVAAGGPSHEQFF.

V is TRBV20-1 and J is TRBJ2-1. Germline assignment: CDR1 DFQATT and CDR2 SNEGSKA (reference sequence). The CDR3 covers 13 residues. The CDR3 sequence is CSAAEAQSGEQFF.

The rearrangement links TRBV7-2 to TRBJ2-3; TCRdb calls TRBD1, which cannot be checked without DNA. Germline V gives CDR1 SGHTA, CDR2 FQGNSA. This CDR3 has 12 residues. CDR3 region: CASRNGGSSQYF.

The genes are TRBV2 and TRBJ2-2; TCRdb lists TRBD2, though no DNA is available to test this call. From germline, CDR1 is SNHLY and CDR2 FYNNEI. This CDR3 spans 15 amino acids. CDR3 sequence reads: CASTLLAGVSGELFF. Full variable domain (remainder filled in from reference TRBV2 and TRBJ2-2): EPEVTQTPSHQVTQMGQEVILRCVPISNHLYFYWYRQILGQKVEFLVSFYNNEISEKSEIFDDQFSVERPDGSNFTLKIRSTKLEDSAMYFCASTLLAGVSGELFFGEGSRLTVL.

This chain's CDR3 is CASSGWRTGELFF. The chain is built from TRBV7-9 and TRBJ2-2; lacking DNA, the TRBD1 call made by TCRdb goes unchecked. Germline V gives CDR1 SEHNR, CDR2 FQNEAQ (reference sequence). The CDR3 covers 13 residues.

V gene TRBV3-1 combines with J gene TRBJ2-3; TCRdb selects TRBD1, and the lack of DNA leaves this call unchecked. The length of the CDR3 is 16 residues. Germline lookup yields CDR1 LGHDT and CDR2 YNNKEL (reference sequence). The CDR3 is CASSRRTGYGTDTQYF.

The chain employs TRBV5-5 and TRBJ1-1. Germline lookup yields CDR1 SGHKS and CDR2 YYEKEE (reference sequence). The CDR3 is 16 residues long. The CDR3 loop is CASSLVPGSGNTEAFF.

The chain employs TRBV12-3 or TRBV12-4 and TRBJ2-3; TCRdb reports TRBD1, a call that lacks DNA to check it against. The CDR3 length is 14 residues. CDR3 region: CASSVQGAGDTQYF.